Here is one TCR beta chain with its context. What it binds is not known. Here immunoSEQ multiplex PCR was the method, and the copy in TCRdb shows in-frame clones only, minus some. The sample comprises about 150,000 clones, 85% to 95% of which are singletons, and about 1.4% rests with the top ten. CDR1 and CDR2 from the germline V gene are MNHEY and SMNVEV (reference sequence). V dropped 3 bases and J dropped 8 bases, with 13 bases sitting between them. This CDR3 is 13 amino acids long. This sample stems from a study of T cell responses to AZD1222 COVID-19 vaccine. Overall study results and limits: Baseline serology detected seropositivity in only five or six AZD1222 recipients. Clonal diversity may have been underestimated in mostly white British donors.

The V gene is TRBV27, the J gene TRBJ1-2; tentatively, D is TRBD1 (6 bases). This sequence originates from an adult who received the AZD1222 COVID-19 vaccine. The sample here was peripheral blood, taken 28 days after the second AZD1222 dose. CDR3 coding DNA: TGTGCCAGCAGTTTTAAAGGGGGTAGCGGCTACACCTTC. Translation: CASSFKGGSGYTF.